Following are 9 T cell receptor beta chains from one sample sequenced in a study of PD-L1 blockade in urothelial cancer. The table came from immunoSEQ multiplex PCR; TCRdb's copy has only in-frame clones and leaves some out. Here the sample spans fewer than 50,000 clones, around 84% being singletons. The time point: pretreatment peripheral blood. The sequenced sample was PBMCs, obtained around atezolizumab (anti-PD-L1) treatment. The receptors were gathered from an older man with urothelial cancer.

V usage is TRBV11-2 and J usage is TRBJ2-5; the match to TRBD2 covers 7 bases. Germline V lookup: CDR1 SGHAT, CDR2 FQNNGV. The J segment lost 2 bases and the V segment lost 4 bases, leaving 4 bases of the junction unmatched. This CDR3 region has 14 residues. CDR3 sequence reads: CASSSGLVQETQYF. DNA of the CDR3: TGTGCCAGCAGCTCTGGACTAGTTCAAGAGACCCAGTACTTC.

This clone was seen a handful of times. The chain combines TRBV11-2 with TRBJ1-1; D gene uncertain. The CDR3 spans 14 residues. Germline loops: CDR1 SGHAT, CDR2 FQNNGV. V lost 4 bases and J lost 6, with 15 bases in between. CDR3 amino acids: CASSSLTRRAEAFF. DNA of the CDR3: TGTGCCAGCAGCTCCCTGACCAGGCGGGCTGAAGCTTTCTTT.

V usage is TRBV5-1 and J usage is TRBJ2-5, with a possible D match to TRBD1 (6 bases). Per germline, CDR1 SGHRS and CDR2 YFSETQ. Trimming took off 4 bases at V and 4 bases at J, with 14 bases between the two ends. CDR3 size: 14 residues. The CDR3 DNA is TGCGCCAGCAGCCAACAGGGAATTGGAGAGACCCAGTACTTC. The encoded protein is CASSQQGIGETQYF.

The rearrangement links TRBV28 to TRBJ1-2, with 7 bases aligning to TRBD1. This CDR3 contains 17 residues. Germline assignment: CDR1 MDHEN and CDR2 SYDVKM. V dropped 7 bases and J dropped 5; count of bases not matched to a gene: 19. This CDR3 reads CASTSTLSRGPLYGYTF. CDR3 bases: TGTGCCAGCACCTCGACCCTTTCTAGGGGGCCCCTTTATGGCTACACCTTC.

CDR3 sequence reads: CASSKKRGFRELFF. In DNA form, the CDR3 reads TGTGCCAGCAGCAAAAAAAGGGGTTTCAGGGAGCTGTTTTTT. The rearrangement uses TRBV21-1 and TRBJ2-2; no DNA check was done on the table's D call, TRBD1. TRBV21-1 is given as a pseudogene. The length of the CDR3 is 14 residues.

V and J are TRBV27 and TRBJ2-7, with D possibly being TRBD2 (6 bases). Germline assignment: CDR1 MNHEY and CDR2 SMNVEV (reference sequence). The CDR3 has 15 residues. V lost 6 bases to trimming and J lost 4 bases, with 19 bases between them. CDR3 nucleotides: TGTGCCAGCAGAAGCTTAGAGGGAGGTGGTTACGAGCAGTACTTC. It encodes CASRSLEGGGYEQYF.

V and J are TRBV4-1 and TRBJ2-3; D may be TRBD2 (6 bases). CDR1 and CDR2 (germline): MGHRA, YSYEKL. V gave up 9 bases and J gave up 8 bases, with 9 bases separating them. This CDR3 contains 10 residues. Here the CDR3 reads CASSGLTQYF. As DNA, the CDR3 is TGCGCCAGTAGCGGCCTTACGCAGTATTTT.

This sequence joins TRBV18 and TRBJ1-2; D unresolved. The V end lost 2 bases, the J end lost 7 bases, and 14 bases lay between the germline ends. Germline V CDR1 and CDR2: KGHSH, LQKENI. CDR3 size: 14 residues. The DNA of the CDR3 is TGTGCCAGCTCACCAACCGCGGGGTTGGGTGGCTACACCTTC. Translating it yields CASSPTAGLGGYTF.

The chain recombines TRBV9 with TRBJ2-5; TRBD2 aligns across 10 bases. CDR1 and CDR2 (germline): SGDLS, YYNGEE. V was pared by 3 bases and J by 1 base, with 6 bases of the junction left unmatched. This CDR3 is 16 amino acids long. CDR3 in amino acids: CASSALAGGTQETQYF. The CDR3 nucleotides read TGTGCCAGCAGCGCGTTAGCGGGGGGTACCCAAGAGACCCAGTACTTC.